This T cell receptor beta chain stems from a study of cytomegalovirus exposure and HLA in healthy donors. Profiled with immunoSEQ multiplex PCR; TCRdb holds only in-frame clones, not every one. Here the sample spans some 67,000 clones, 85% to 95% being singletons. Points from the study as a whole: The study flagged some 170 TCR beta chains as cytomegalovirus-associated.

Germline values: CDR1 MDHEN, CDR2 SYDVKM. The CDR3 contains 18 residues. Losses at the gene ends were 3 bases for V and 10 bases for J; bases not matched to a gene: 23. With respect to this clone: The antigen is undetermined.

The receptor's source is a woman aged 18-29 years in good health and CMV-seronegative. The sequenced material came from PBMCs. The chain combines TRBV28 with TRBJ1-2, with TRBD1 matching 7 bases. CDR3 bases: TGTGCCAGCAGTTTCCCTCGACCGGGACAGTGGGCCGTTTACGACTACACCTTC. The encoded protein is CASSFPRPGQWAVYDYTF.